A single T cell receptor beta chain is shown here with its context. Relative to the germline gene, one junction end is altered; a read error may explain this. TCRdb redid the calling of the PCR reads with MiXCR, one entry per CDR3 protein. The sample carries about 320,000 distinct CDR3 sequences, roughly 24% recorded once. The data derive from a study of molecular identifiers for immune sequencing clone quantification. The CDR3 totals 14 residues. CDR1 and CDR2 (germline): SGHVS, FNYEAQ. This TCR derives from a human donor in good health. Some libraries in this study had Jurkat cell RNA spiked in. Sequencing was carried out using naive CD8+ T cells from blood, with Jurkat cell RNA spiked in. Subset described: FACS-sorted CD8+CD4-CCR7+CD45RA+ naive T cells. This chain uses TRBV7-6 with TRBJ1-1; the match to TRBD1 covers 7 bases. CDR3 sequence reads: CASSLGGQNTETFF. Written as DNA, the CDR3 is TGTGCCAGCAGCTTAGGGGGACAGAACACTGAAACTTTCTTT.